This paragraph reports one TCR beta chain. This specimen belongs to a study of blood T cell repertoires in COVID-19. Generated by immunoSEQ multiplex PCR, the TCRdb table keeps only in-frame clones and is missing some. Altogether some 260,000 clones are present, roughly 86% being singletons, with the ten largest covering under 0.95%. This CDR3 is built from 13 residues. V lost 4 bases and J lost 0, with 3 bases in between. Germline lookup yields CDR1 SNHLY and CDR2 FYNNEI. V and J are TRBV2 and TRBJ2-2, with unresolved D. Material for sequencing was peripheral blood. The sequence derives from a woman under 40 with acute or convalescent COVID-19. The CDR3 reads CASSVTNTGELFF. The CDR3 DNA reads as TGTGCCAGCAGTGTTACGAACACCGGGGAGCTGTTTTTT.